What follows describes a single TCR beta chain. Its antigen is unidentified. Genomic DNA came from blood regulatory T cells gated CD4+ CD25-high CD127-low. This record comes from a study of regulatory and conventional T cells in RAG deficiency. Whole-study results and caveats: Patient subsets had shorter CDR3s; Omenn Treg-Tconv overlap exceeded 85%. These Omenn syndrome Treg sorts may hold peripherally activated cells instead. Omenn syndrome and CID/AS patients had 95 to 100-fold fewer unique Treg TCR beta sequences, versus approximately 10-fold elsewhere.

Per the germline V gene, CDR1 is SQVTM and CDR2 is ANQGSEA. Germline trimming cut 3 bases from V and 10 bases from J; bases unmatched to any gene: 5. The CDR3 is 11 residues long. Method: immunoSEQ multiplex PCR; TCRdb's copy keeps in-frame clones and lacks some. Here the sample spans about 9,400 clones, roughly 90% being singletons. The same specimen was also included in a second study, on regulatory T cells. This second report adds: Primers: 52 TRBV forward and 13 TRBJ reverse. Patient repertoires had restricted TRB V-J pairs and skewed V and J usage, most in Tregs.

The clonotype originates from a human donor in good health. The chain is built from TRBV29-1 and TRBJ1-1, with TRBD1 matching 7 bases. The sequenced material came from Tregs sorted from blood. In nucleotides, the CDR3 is TGCAGCGTTGATGGGACAGAAGGAGCTTTCTTT. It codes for CSVDGTEGAFF.